The 9 T cell receptor beta chains reported below all come from one sample, sequenced in a study of T cells after yellow fever vaccination. TCRdb re-derived calls from the 5' RACE reads in MiXCR, one entry per CDR3 protein. The sample comprises hundreds of thousands of distinct CDR3 sequences, about 19% of which are singletons, and roughly 19% rests with the top ten. This specimen was PBMCs, taken before the yellow fever booster vaccination. These receptors were collected from a man between 18 and 35 years old who received the YFV17D yellow fever vaccine.

A few counts support this clonotype. The chain links TRBV7-9 to TRBJ2-7; D is undetermined. The CDR3 runs 13 residues. V dropped 10 bases and J dropped 0 bases, with 13 bases sitting between them. Germline CDR1 SEHNR, CDR2 FQNEAQ (reference sequence). CDR3 sequence (DNA): TGTGCCACCAGGTCGGGTGTCTCCTACGAGCAGTACTTC. It encodes CATRSGVSYEQYF.

This clonotype was observed a handful of times. The rearrangement uses TRBV4-3 and TRBJ2-2, with 7 bases fitting TRBD2. The CDR3 is 15 residues long. In germline, CDR1 is LGHNA, CDR2 YSLEER. V shed 4 bases, J shed 1 base, and the junction held 3 bases outside the gene matches. CDR3 nucleotide sequence: TGCGCCAGCAGCCGGGGGGAGGGGAACACCGGGGAGCTGTTTTTT. The encoded protein is CASSRGEGNTGELFF.

The chain has TRBV6-5 and TRBJ2-3, with D possibly being TRBD2 (6 bases). Trimming took 0 bases from V and 11 from J, leaving 15 bases between them. Germline V CDR1 and CDR2: MNHEY, SVGAGI. The CDR3 sequence is 14 residues long. The CDR3 loop reads CASSYSLPGLGQYF. CDR3 in DNA: TGTGCCAGCAGTTACTCGTTACCGGGACTGGGGCAGTATTTT.

V gene TRBV4-1 combines with J gene TRBJ2-5; TRBD1 aligns across 11 bases. This CDR3 is built from 15 residues. Germline V gives CDR1 MGHRA, CDR2 YSYEKL. J was trimmed by 5 bases and V by 4 bases; bases with no gene match: 6. The CDR3, as DNA: TGCGCCAGCAGCCGCGTGGACAGGGGGCGGGAGACCCAGTACTTC. Its translation is CASSRVDRGRETQYF.

This clonotype has more than one count but fewer than ten. CDR3 sequence reads: CASSLGGAGPSGNTIYF. The CDR3 DNA reads TGTGCCAGCAGCTTGGGAGGGGCCGGCCCCTCTGGAAACACCATATATTTT. The V gene is TRBV7-9, the J gene TRBJ1-3, with D perhaps TRBD1 (5 bases). The germline V gene encodes CDR1 SEHNR and CDR2 FQNEAQ (reference sequence). V shed 3 bases and J shed 0 bases, with 15 bases lying between them. This CDR3 spans 17 amino acids.

This clonotype was picked up many times. The chain recombines TRBV7-3 with TRBJ2-3; D is unclear. CDR3 size: 14 residues. V lost 1 base, J lost 4 bases, and 9 bases lay in between. Germline values: CDR1 SGHTA, CDR2 FQGTGA. CDR3 sequence (DNA): TGTGCCAGCAGCTTAAACCCCGTTGCAGATACGCAGTATTTT. Its protein is CASSLNPVADTQYF.

The chain carries TRBV6-2 or TRBV6-3 and TRBJ2-5; D is uncertain. The CDR3 extends over 14 amino acids. CDR1 and CDR2 from the germline V gene are MNHEY and SVGEGT. V was shortened by 2 bases and J by 1 base, with 8 bases between the two germline ends. The CDR3 reads CASSYLRSQETQYF. Here the CDR3 DNA reads TGTGCCAGCAGTTACCTGCGGTCCCAAGAGACCCAGTACTTC.

The V and J genes are TRBV5-1 and TRBJ2-1; 13 bases fit TRBD2. The CDR3 is made up of 16 amino acids. Germline V gives CDR1 SGHRS, CDR2 YFSETQ. The trim removed 4 bases at V and 6 bases at J, leaving 7 bases unmatched. The CDR3 DNA is TGCGCCAGCAGCAATCCGGGACTAGCGGGGTTCAATGAGCAGTTCTTC. This encodes CASSNPGLAGFNEQFF.

Concerning this clonotype itself: With a much larger clone just one base away, this may be a read error. This sequence joins TRBV7-3 and TRBJ2-1; 7 bases fit TRBD2. The CDR3 is made up of 14 amino acids. The germline V gene encodes CDR1 SGHTA and CDR2 FQGTGA. The V segment lost 5 bases and the J segment 0 bases; nucleotides outside the gene matches: 1. The CDR3 DNA reads TGTGCCAGCAGCACGGGGGGCTCCTACAATGAGCAGTTCTTC. It yields the protein CASSTGGSYNEQFF.